The clone carrying this T cell receptor (beta chain) is a singleton in its sample. These data belong to a study of blood T cell repertoires in COVID-19. About the research overall: COVID-19 samples collected from the United States, Italy and Spain covered acute and convalescent phases. PBMCs, B-cell-depleted T cells, or T cells were the source of the cDNA or gDNA that made up the material.

Individuals drawn from 24 US areas were roughly 18 to 100 years old. Researchers sorted participants into cohorts using their self-reported clinical history. V lost 5 bases to trimming and J lost 3 bases; unmatched junction nucleotides: 6. The germline V gene encodes CDR1 SGHTS and CDR2 YDEGEE. This CDR3 spans 16 amino acids. Libraries were prepared by immunoSEQ multiplex PCR; TCRdb keeps only in-frame clonotypes and omits some of them. This sample has approximately 330,000 clones, with about 86% found just once. The sample consisted of PBMCs or T cells enriched from blood (not recorded which). This rearrangement joins TRBV5-8 to TRBJ2-2, with TRBD2 identical over 11 bases. The TCR comes from a woman aged 35 to 49 with acute COVID-19. The CDR3 loop is CASRPIAGGDTGELFF. The CDR3 nucleotides are TGTGCCAGCAGACCCATAGCGGGGGGGGACACCGGGGAGCTGTTTTTT.